This TCR beta chain is drawn from a study of human T cells and chemical hapten exposure. Whole-study context: While the roughly 22-week study was under way, patients received diphenylcyclopropenone on the scalp every week. The study's findings and limits: Significantly more large CDR3 similarity clusters arose among expanded TCRs than among controls.

Time point meaning: patch test 1, 2 weeks after DPC sensitization. Treatment specified: therapeutic diphenylcyclopropenone sensitization with weekly scalp DPC. This clonotype was counted at least ten times. Its cognate antigen is unknown. V dropped 10 bases and J dropped 1; count of bases not matched to a gene: 8. Germline V CDR1 and CDR2: SGHRS, YFSETQ. The CDR3 length is 14 residues. In TCRdb, the RACE reads were re-called with MiXCR into one record per CDR3 protein. In the table there are 95,000 or so distinct CDR3 sequences, more than 9% of which are singletons. This material consisted of whole blood, taken in connection with sensitization to the hapten diphenylcyclopropenone (DPC). This TCR was recovered from a man aged 40-49 years with alopecia areata. Some clones in this sample may be carry-over from other donors' samples. The chain is built from TRBV5-1 and TRBJ2-4, with TRBD1 identical over 7 bases. This CDR3 is CAAKGAGAKNIQYF. Written as DNA, the CDR3 is TGCGCCGCCAAGGGGGCAGGGGCCAAAAACATTCAGTACTTC.